The source of this T cell receptor beta chain is a study of persistence of HIV-infected CD4 T cells. About the research overall: A median of approximately eight years of suppressive ART preceded sampling.

Sequencing used immunoSEQ version 4 in survey mode. Measured with immunoSEQ multiplex PCR; TCRdb has only the in-frame clones, and not every one. The sample yields about 39,000 clones, about 84% seen once. The study, taken as a whole, reports: Compared with CD3/CD28-stimulated cells, CMV- and Gag-responding cells showed lower TCRbeta richness.

Cells were stimulated with overlapping HIV-1 Gag 15-mer peptides. CD40L-negative CD69-negative CD45RO-high memory CD4+ T cells were sorted as populations depleted of antigen-responding cells. For this clone: Its cognate antigen is unknown.

The sequence was collected from an adult with HIV. The donor label of this sample is uncertain. The sample consisted of cultured CD4+ T cells from PBMCs, taken from a patient who received antiretroviral therapy.

CDR3 DNA: TGTGCCAGCAGCTCAGGATCCAATCAGCCCCAGCATTTT. Protein: CASSSGSNQPQHF. This chain uses TRBV7-9 with TRBJ1-5; D gene ambiguous. Germline CDR1 SEHNR, CDR2 FQNEAQ (reference sequence). The ends were cut back, 4 bases at V and 3 bases at J, with 7 bases in the middle. The CDR3 contains 13 residues.